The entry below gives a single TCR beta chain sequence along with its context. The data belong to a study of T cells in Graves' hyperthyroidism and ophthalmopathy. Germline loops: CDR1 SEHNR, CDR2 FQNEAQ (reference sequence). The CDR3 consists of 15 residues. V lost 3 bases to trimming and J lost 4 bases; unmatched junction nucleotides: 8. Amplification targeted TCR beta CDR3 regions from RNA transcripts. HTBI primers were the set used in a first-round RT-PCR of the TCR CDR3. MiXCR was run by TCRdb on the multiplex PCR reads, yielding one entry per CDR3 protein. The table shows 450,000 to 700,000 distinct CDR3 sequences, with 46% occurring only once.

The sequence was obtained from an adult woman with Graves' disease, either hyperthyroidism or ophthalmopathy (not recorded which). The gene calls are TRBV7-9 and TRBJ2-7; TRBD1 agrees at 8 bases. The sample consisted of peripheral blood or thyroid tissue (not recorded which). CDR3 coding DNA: TGTGCCAGCAGCTTGGCAGGGGGCCCTCGATACGAGCAGTACTTC. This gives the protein CASSLAGGPRYEQYF.